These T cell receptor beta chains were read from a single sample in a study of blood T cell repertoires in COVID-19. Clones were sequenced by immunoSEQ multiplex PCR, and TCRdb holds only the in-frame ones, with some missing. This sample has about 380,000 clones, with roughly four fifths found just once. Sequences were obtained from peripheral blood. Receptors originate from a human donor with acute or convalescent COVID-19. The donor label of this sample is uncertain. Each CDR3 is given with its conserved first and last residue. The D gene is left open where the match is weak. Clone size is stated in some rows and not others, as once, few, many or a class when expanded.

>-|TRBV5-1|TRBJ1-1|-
TGCGCCAGCAGCCCTGGCCCGCAGGGAGGCTACACTGAAGCTTTCTTT
CASSPGPQGGYTEAFF
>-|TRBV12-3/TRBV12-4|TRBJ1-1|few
TGTGCCAGCAGTTACGGACAGGAAGCTTTCTTT
CASSYGQEAFF
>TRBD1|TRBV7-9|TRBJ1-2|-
TGTGCCAGCAGCTTGACAGGGGAGAGTGGCTACACCTTC
CASSLTGESGYTF
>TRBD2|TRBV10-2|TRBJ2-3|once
TGCGCCAGCAGTGAGGGGACTAGTACAGATACGCAGTATTTT
CASSEGTSTDTQYF
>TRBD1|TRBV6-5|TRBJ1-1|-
TGTGCCAGCAGATACCGGGACAGCTCTTTGAACACTGAAGCTTTCTTT
CASRYRDSSLNTEAFF
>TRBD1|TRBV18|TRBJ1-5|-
TGTGCCAGCTCACCCGGGACAGGGTATCAGCCCCAGCATTTT
CASSPGTGYQPQHF
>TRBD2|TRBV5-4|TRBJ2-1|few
TGTGCCAGCAGAGATACTAGCGGGGGGGCTTATGAGCAGTTCTTC
CASRDTSGGAYEQFF
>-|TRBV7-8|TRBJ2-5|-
TGTGCCAGCAGCTTAGGGCGACAGCAAGAGACCCAGTACTTC
CASSLGRQQETQYF
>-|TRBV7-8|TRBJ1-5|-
TGTGCCAGCAGCTTAACCCGCCAGGCCACCAATCAGCCCCAGCATTTT
CASSLTRQATNQPQHF
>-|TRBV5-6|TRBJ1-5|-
TGTGCCAGCAGGTTCTGGGGGGTCAATCAGCCCCAGCATTTT
CASRFWGVNQPQHF